The clone carrying this T cell receptor beta chain turned up a few times. The source of the sample is a study of cytomegalovirus exposure and HLA in healthy donors. Turning to the study itself: An earlier analysis found around 120 million unique TCR beta sequences from around 180 million T cells.

Primers included in the PCR were 60 Vbeta and 13 Jbeta primers. The assay was immunoSEQ multiplex PCR, and TCRdb's table has in-frame clones only and misses some. The sample consists of around 130,000 clones, almost 85% of them appearing once. The junction had 6 bases not matched to a gene; V was cut back by 5 bases and J by 0 bases. Germline lookup yields CDR1 LNHDA and CDR2 SQIVND (reference sequence). This CDR3 contains 16 residues. At the time of sampling, donors were nominally healthy, though unrecorded immune exposures were likely. This chain uses TRBV19 with TRBJ2-1, with 8 bases lining up with TRBD2. This clonotype originated in a boy younger than 10 in good health and CMV-seronegative. Sequenced material: PBMCs. This CDR3 is CASSYGGGHSYNEQFF. CDR3 coding DNA: TGTGCCAGTAGTTACGGCGGGGGGCACTCCTACAATGAGCAGTTCTTC.